This T cell receptor (beta chain) was obtained from a study of blood T cell repertoires in COVID-19. Study as a whole: COVID-19 samples collected from the United States, Italy and Spain covered acute and convalescent phases. The analysed material was cDNA or gDNA that came from T cells, B-cell-depleted T cells, or PBMCs.

Original data processing: For nucleated cells, counts were estimated from reference gene primer amplification. This table comes from immunoSEQ multiplex PCR, and its TCRdb copy is limited to in-frame clones, with some not included. That table is the source of V, J and clone size, and D and trimming were worked out from the DNA. Of 150,000 to 200,000 clones detected, about 86% appear once; the ten largest clones hold about 4%. The V gene's germline CDR1 is SGHAT and CDR2 FQNNGV. The CDR3 spans 14 residues. V shed 6 bases and J shed 8 bases, with 17 bases lying between them. This sequence joins TRBV11-2 and TRBJ2-1, with D uncertain. This receptor was taken from a man aged 18 to 35 with active or convalescent COVID-19. The sequencing sample was made of peripheral blood. CDR3: CASRSPRIDYEQFF. The CDR3 coding sequence is TGTGCCAGCAGAAGCCCCCGAATTGACTATGAGCAGTTCTTC.